This T cell receptor (beta chain) was recorded in a study of Ad26.COV2.S vaccination and SARS-CoV-2 variants. The protocol was immunoSEQ multiplex PCR, while the TCRdb copy is restricted to in-frame clones and leaves out a portion. The table includes about 370,000 clones, 75% to 90% detected once. This sample's treatment: roughly 20 received Ad26.COV2.S at low or high dose, single or two shots; a few received placebo; per-sample allocation not given. Samples analyzed were those drawn on day 63 after the first vaccine or placebo injection. The CDR3 has 12 amino acids. Deletions cut 3 bases from V and 5 bases from J, with 7 bases between. Germline CDR1 SGHNT, CDR2 YENEEA.

The sequenced sample was peripheral blood, obtained in a trial of Ad26.COV2.S vaccine versus placebo. This sequence joins TRBV11-3 and TRBJ2-5, with a possible D match to TRBD2 (6 bases). The sequence came from a person aged 18-60 years who received the Ad26.COV2.S COVID-19 vaccine or a placebo. The CDR3, as DNA: TGTGCCAGCAGCTTGAGCGGGGAGACCCAGTACTTC. This codes for CASSLSGETQYF.